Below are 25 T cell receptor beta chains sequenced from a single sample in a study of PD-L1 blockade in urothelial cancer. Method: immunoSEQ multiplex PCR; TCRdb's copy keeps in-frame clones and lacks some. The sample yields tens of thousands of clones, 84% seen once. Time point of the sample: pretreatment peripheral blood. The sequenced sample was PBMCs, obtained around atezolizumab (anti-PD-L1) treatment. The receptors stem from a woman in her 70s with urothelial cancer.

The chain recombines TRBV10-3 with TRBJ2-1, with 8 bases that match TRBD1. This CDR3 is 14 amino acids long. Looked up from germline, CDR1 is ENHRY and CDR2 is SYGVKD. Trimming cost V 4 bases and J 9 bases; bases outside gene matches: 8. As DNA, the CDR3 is TGTGCCATCAGTGTCCTACAGGGGGTGATTGAGCAGTTCTTC. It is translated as CAISVLQGVIEQFF.

CDR3 nucleotide sequence: TGTGCCAGCAGCCCCCGGGGGGGAGGGGGGGTAGTCGAGCAGTTCTTC. It codes for CASSPRGGGGVVEQFF. The chain uses TRBV5-5 and TRBJ2-1; 8 bases are a match to TRBD2. The CDR3 covers 16 residues. Trimming removed 4 bases from V and 10 bases from J; junction bases left unmatched: 16. Germline CDR1 SGHKS, CDR2 YYEKEE (reference sequence).

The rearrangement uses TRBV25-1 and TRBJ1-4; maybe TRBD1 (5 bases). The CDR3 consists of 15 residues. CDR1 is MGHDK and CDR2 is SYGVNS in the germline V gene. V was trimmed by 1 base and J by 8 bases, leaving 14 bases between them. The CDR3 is CASSEWSPGNEKLFF. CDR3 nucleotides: TGTGCCAGCAGTGAATGGAGTCCAGGGAACGAAAAACTGTTTTTT.

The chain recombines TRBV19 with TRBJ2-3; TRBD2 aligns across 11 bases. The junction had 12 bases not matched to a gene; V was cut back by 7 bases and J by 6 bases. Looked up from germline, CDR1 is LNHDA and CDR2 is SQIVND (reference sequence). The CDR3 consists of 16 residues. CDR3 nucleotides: TGTGCCAGTACCTCCCAGCAGGCTAGCGGGAGGGATACGCAGTATTTT. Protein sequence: CASTSQQASGRDTQYF. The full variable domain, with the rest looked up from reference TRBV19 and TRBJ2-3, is DGGITQSPKYLFRKEGQNVTLSCEQNLNHDAMYWYRQDPGQGLRLIYYSQIVNDFQKGDIAEGYSVSREKKESFPLTVTSAQKNPTAFYLCASTSQQASGRDTQYFGPGTRLTVL.

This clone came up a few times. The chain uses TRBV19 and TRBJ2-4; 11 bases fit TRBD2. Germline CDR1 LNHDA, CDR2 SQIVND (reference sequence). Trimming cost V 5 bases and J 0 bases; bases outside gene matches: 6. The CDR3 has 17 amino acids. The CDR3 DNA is TGTGCCAGTAGTCGTGGGACTAGCGGAGTAGCCAAAAACATTCAGTACTTC. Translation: CASSRGTSGVAKNIQYF.

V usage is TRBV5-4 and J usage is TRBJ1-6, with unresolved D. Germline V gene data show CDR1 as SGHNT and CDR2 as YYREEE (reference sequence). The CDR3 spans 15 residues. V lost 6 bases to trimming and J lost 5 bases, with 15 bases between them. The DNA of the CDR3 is TGTGCCAGCACCAATCAGACCGGGAATAATTCACCCCTCCACTTT. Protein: CASTNQTGNNSPLHF. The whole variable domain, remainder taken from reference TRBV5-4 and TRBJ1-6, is ETGVTQSPTHLIKTRGQQVTLRCSSQSGHNTVSWYQQALGQGPQFIFQYYREEENGRGNFPPRFSGLQFPNYSSELNVNALELDDSALYLCASTNQTGNNSPLHFGNGTRLTVT.

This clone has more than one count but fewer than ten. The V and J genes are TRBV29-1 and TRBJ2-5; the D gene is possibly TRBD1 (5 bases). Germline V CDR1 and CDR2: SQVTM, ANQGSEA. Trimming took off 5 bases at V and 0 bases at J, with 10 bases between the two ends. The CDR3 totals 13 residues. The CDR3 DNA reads TGCAGCGTTTCGCGACAGAACCAAGAGACCCAGTACTTC. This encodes CSVSRQNQETQYF.

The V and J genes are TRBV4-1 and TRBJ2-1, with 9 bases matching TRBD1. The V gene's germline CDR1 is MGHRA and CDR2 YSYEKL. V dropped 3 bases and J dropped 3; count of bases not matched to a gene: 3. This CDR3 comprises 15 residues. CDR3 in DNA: TGCGCCAGCAGCCAGTCGGGACAGGGCTACAATGAGCAGTTCTTC. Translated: CASSQSGQGYNEQFF.

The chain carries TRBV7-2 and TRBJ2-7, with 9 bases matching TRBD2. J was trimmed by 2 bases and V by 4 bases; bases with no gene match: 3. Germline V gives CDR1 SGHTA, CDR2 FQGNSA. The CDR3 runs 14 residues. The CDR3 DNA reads TGTGCCAGCAGCTCCGGACTAGCGCCCTACGAGCAGTACTTC. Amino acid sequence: CASSSGLAPYEQYF.

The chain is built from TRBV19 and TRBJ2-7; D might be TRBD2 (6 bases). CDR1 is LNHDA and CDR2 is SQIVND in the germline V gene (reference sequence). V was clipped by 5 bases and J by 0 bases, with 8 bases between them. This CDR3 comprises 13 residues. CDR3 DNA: TGTGCCAGTAGTGCGGGGAACTCCTACGAGCAGTACTTC. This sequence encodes CASSAGNSYEQYF.

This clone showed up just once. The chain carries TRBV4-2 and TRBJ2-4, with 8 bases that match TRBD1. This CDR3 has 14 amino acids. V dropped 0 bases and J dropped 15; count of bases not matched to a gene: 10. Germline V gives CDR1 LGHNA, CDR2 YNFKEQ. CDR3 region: CASSQDTGQDLRYF. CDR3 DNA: TGTGCCAGCAGCCAAGATACGGGACAGGACCTAAGGTACTTC.

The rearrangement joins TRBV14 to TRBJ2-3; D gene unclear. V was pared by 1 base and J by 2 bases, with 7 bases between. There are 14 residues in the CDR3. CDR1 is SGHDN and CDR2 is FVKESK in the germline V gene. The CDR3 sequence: CASSQVRHTDTQYF. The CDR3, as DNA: TGTGCCAGCAGCCAAGTACGACACACAGATACGCAGTATTTT. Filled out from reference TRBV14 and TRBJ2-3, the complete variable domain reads EAGVTQFPSHSVIEKGQTVTLRCDPISGHDNLYWYRRVMGKEIKFLLHFVKESKQDESGMPNNRFLAERTGGTYSTLKVQPAELEDSGVYFCASSQVRHTDTQYFGPGTRLTVL.

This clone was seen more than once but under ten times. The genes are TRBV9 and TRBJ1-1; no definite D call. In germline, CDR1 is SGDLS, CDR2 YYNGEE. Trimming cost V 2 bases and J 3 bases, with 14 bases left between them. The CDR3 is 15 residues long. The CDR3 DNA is TGTGCCAGCAGCGTTGGAGAGGGTCTTTACACTGAAGCTTTCTTT. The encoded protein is CASSVGEGLYTEAFF.

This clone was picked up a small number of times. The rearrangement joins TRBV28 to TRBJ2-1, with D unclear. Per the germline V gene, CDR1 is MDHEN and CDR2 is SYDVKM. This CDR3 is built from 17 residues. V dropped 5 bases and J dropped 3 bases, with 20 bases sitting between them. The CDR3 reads CASSLTTDSYVYNEQFF. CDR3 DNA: TGTGCCAGCAGTCTAACCACCGACTCCTACGTCTACAATGAGCAGTTCTTC.

The CDR3 DNA reads as TGTGCCAGTTCACAGGGCCGGGAAGCTTTCTTT. Its protein product is CASSQGREAFF. The chain recombines TRBV27 with TRBJ1-1, with a tentative D call TRBD1 (6 bases). The CDR3 is 11 residues long. CDR1 MNHEY and CDR2 SMNVEV come from the germline V gene (reference sequence). Trimming took off 9 bases at V and 8 bases at J, with 13 bases between the two ends.

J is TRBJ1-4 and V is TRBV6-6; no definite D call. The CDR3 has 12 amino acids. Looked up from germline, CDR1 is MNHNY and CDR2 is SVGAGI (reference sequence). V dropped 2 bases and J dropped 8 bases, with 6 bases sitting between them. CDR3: CASSYAREKLFF. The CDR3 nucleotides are TGTGCCAGCAGTTACGCGAGAGAAAAACTGTTTTTT.

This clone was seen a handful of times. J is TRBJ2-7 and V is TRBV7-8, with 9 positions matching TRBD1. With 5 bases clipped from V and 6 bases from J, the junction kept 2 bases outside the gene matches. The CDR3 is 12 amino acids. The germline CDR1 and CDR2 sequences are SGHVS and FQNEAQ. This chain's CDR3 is CASSPTGGEQYF. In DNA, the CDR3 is TGTGCCAGCAGCCCGACAGGGGGCGAGCAGTACTTC. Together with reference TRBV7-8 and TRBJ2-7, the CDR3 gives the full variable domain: GAGVSQSPRYKVAKRGQDVALRCDPISGHVSLFWYQQALGQGPEFLTYFQNEAQLDKSGLPSDRFFAERPEGSVSTLKIQRTQQEDSAVYLCASSPTGGEQYFGPGTRLTVT.

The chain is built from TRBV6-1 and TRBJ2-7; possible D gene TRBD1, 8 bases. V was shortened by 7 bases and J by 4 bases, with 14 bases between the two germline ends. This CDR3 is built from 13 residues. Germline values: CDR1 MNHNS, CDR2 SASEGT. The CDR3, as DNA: TGTGCCAGCACCCGGGGGGACAGGTACGAGCAGTACTTC. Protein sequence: CASTRGDRYEQYF.

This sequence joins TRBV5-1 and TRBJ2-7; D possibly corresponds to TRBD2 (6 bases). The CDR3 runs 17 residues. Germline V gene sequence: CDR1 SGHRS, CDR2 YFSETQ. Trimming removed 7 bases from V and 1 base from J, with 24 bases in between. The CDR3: CASGPHIHTSSSYEQYF. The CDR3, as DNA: TGCGCCAGCGGACCTCATATTCACACTAGCAGTTCCTACGAGCAGTACTTC.

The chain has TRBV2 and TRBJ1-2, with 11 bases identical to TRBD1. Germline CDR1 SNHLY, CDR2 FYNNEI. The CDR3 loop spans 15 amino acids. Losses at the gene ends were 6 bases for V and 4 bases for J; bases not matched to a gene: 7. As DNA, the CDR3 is TGTGCCAGCAGAACCGGGACAGGGGGGAGCTATGGCTACACCTTC. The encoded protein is CASRTGTGGSYGYTF.

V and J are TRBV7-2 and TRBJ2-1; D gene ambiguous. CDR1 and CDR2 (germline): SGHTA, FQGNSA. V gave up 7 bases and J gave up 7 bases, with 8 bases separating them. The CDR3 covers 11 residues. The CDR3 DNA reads TGTGCCAGCAATCTTTTAAATGAGCAGTTCTTC. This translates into CASNLLNEQFF. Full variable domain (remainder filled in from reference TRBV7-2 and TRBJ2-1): GAGVSQSPSNKVTEKGKDVELRCDPISGHTALYWYRQSLGQGLEFLIYFQGNSAPDKSGLPSDRFSAERTGGSVSTLTIQRTQQEDSAVYLCASNLLNEQFFGPGTRLTVL.

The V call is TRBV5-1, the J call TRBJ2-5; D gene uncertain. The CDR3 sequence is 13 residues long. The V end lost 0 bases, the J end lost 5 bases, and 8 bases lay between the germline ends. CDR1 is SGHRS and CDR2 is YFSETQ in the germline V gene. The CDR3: CASSLAGWETQYF. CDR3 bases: TGCGCCAGCAGCTTGGCGGGTTGGGAGACCCAGTACTTC. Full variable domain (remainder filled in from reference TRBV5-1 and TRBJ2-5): KAGVTQTPRYLIKTRGQQVTLSCSPISGHRSVSWYQQTPGQGLQFLFEYFSETQRNKGNFPGRFSGRQFSNSRSEMNVSTLELGDSALYLCASSLAGWETQYFGPGTRLLVL.

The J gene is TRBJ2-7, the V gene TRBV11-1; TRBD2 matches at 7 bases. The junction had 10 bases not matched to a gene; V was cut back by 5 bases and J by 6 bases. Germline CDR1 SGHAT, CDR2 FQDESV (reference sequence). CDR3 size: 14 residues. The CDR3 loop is CASSPGGTIREQYF. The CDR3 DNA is TGTGCCAGCAGCCCCGGGGGGACTATTCGCGAGCAGTACTTC. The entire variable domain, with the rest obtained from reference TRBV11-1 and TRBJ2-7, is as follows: EAEVAQSPRYKITEKSQAVAFWCDPISGHATLYWYRQILGQGPELLVQFQDESVVDDSQLPKDRFSAERLKGVDSTLKIQPAELGDSAMYLCASSPGGTIREQYFGPGTRLTVT.

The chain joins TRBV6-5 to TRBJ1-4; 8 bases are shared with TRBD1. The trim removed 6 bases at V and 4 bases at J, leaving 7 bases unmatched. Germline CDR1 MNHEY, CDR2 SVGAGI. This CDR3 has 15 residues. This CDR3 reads CASRRTGGSNEKLFF. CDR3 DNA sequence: TGTGCCAGCAGGAGAACAGGGGGAAGTAATGAAAAACTGTTTTTT.

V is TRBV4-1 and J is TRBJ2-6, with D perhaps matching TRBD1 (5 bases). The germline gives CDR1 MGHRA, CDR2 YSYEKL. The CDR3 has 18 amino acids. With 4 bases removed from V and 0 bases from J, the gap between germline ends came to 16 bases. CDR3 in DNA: TGCGCCAGCAGCCCCAAGACCCCAGGGCCCTCTGGGGCCAACGTCCTGACTTTC. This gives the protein CASSPKTPGPSGANVLTF.